In its sample, the clone carrying this T cell receptor beta chain was seen a few times. As yet, its antigen is unknown. Amplified TCR beta CDR3 regions were obtained using RNA transcripts as template. Second-round multiplex PCR came after a first-round RT-PCR that employed HTBI primers. Using its own MiXCR run on the multiplex PCR reads, TCRdb lists one record per CDR3 protein. The sample holds about 370,000 distinct CDR3 sequences, about 18% seen once. This entry is derived from a study of Graves' ophthalmopathy and Graves' hyperthyroidism. Germline V lookup: CDR1 LGHDT, CDR2 YNNKEL (reference sequence). Trimming cost V 1 base and J 11 bases, with 15 bases left between them. This CDR3 is built from 14 residues. Study results and limitations: The model forecast ophthalmopathy progression, reaching about 70% sensitivity and approximately 79% specificity.

V and J are TRBV3-1 and TRBJ1-5, with D possibly matching TRBD1 (6 bases). The sequenced material came from peripheral blood. The sequence derives from an adult woman with stable Graves' hyperthyroidism. The CDR3 protein is CASSQAGAGFSQHF. CDR3 DNA: TGTGCCAGCAGCCAAGCAGGGGCTGGGTTTTCCCAGCATTTT.